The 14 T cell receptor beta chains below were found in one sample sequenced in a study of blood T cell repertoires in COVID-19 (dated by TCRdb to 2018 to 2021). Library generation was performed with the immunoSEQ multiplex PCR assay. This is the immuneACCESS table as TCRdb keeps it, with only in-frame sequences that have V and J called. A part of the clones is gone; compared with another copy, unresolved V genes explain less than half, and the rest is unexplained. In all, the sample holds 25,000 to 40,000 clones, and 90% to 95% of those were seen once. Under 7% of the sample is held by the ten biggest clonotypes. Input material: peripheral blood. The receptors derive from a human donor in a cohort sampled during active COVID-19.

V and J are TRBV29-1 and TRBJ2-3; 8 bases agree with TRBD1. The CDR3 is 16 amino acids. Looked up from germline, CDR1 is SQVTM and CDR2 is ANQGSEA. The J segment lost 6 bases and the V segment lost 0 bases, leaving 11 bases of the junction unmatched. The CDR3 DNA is TGCAGCGTTGAAGATTCGGACAGGGCGATCGGGGATACGCAGTATTTT. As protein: CSVEDSDRAIGDTQYF.

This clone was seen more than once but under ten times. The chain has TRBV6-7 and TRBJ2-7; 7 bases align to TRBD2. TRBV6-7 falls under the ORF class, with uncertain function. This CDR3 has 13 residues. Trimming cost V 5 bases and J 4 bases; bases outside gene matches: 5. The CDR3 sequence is CASSPTSSYEQYV. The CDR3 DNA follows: TGTGCCAGCAGTCCGACTAGCAGTTACGAGCAGTACGTC.

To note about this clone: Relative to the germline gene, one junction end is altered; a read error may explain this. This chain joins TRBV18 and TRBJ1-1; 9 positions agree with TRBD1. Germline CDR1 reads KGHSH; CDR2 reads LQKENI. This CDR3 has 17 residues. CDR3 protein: CASSPPMGTGRNPEAFF. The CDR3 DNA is TGTGCCAGCTCACCGCCCATGGGGACAGGGAGGAACCCTGAAGCTTTCTTT.

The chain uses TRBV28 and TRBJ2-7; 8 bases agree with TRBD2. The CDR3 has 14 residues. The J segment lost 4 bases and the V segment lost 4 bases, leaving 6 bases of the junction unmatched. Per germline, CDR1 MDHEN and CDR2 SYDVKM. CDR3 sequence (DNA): TGTGCCAGCAGTTCCCCCGGGGGGGGGTACGAGCAGTACGTC. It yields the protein CASSSPGGGYEQYV.

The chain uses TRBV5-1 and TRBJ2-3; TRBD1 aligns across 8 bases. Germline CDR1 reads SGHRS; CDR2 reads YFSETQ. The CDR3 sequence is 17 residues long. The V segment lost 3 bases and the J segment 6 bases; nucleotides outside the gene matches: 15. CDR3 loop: CASSWAGTGNLLDTQYF. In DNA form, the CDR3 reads TGCGCCAGCAGCTGGGCCGGGACAGGTAATCTCCTTGATACGCAGTATTTT.

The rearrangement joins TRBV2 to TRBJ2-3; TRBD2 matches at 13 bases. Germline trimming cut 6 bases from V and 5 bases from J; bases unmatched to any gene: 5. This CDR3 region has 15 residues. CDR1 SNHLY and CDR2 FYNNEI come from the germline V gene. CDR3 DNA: TGTGCCAGCAGAGGACTAGCGGGAGTTCAAGATACGCAGTATTTT. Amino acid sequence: CASRGLAGVQDTQYF.

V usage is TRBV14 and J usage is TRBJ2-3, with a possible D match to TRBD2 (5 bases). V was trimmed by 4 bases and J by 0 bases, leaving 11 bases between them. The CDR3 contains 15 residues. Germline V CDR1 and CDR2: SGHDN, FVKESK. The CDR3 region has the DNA TGTGCCAGCAGCCGAGGGAGTTGGAGCACAGATACGCAGTATTTT. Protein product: CASSRGSWSTDTQYF.

CDR3 amino acids: CASSSTGVYGYTF. The CDR3 nucleotides are TGTGCCAGCAGCTCCACAGGGGTATATGGCTACACCTTC. The chain employs TRBV5-6 and TRBJ1-2, with 7 nucleotides matching TRBD1. CDR1 and CDR2 (germline): SGHDT, YYEEEE. The CDR3 sequence is 13 residues long. The trim removed 3 bases at V and 5 bases at J, leaving 4 bases unmatched.

The CDR3 here is CASRGQGSRQGEQFF. In DNA form, the CDR3 reads TGTGCCAGCAGGGGGCAGGGGAGCAGGCAAGGTGAGCAGTTCTTC. This chain links TRBV7-2 with TRBJ2-1, with D maybe TRBD1 (6 bases). This CDR3 contains 15 residues. The germline V gene encodes CDR1 SGHTA and CDR2 FQGNSA. V was shortened by 6 bases and J by 9 bases, with 21 bases between the two germline ends.

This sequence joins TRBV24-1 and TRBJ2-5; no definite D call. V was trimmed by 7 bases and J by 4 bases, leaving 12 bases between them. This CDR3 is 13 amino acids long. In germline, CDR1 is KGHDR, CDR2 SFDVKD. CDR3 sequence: CATSTRSGETQYF. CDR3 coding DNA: TGTGCCACCAGCACCCGGTCAGGAGAGACCCAGTACTTC.

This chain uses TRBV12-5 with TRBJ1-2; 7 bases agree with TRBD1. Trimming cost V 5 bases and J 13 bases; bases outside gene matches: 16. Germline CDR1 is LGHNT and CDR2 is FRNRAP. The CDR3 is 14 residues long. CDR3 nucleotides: TGTGCTAGTGGTCCCTCCCTCGACAGGGAACGGCGCACCTTC. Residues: CASGPSLDRERRTF.

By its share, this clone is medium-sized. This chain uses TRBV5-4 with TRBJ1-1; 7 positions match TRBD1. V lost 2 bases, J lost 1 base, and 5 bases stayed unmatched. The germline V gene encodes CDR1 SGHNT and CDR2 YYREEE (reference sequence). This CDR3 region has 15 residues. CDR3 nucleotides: TGTGCCAGCAGCTTATGGACAGGCACGAACACTGAAGCTTTCTTT. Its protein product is CASSLWTGTNTEAFF.

This CDR3 is CASSPRGTAKTEAFF. As DNA, the CDR3 is TGTGCCAGCTCACCACGGGGGACAGCGAAAACTGAAGCTTTCTTT. The chain carries TRBV18 and TRBJ1-1; 7 bases map to TRBD1. With 1 base clipped from V and 5 bases from J, the junction kept 7 bases outside the gene matches. CDR1 is KGHSH and CDR2 is LQKENI in the germline V gene. This CDR3 has 15 amino acids.

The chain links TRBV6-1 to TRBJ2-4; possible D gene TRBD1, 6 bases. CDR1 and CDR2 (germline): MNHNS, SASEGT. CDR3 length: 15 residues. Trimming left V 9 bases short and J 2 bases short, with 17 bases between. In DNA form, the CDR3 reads TGTGCCAGTCACGATTCAGGGGCGACCAAAAACATTCAGTACTTC. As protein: CASHDSGATKNIQYF.